The 30 T cell receptor beta chains in this list originate from one sample, sequenced in a study of identical twins. TCRdb independently ran MiXCR on the 5' RACE reads; one entry per CDR3 protein. This sample has 640,000 or so distinct CDR3 sequences, with 5.5% to 6.5% found just once. Sample: naive T cells sorted from blood. These TCRs come from a man between 18 and 29 years old in good health.

This clonotype was recorded many times. V is TRBV12-3 or TRBV12-4 and J is TRBJ2-5; D is possibly TRBD1 (6 bases). The CDR3 sequence is 16 residues long. Trimming pared 6 bases from V and 0 bases from J, leaving 17 bases between. The CDR3 bases are TGTGCCAGCAGCCTTGAACAGGGCTCCTACCAAGAGACCCAGTACTTC. Translation: CASSLEQGSYQETQYF.

A few counts support this clonotype. The chain is built from TRBV7-9 and TRBJ2-1; 10 positions match TRBD2. The germline V gene encodes CDR1 SEHNR and CDR2 FQNEAQ (reference sequence). Trimming cost V 6 bases and J 4 bases; bases outside gene matches: 6. This CDR3 is built from 15 residues. The CDR3 is CASSFGLAVYNEQFF. The CDR3 region has the DNA TGTGCCAGCAGTTTCGGACTAGCGGTGTACAATGAGCAGTTCTTC.

This clonotype appeared a few times. The chain joins TRBV4-3 to TRBJ2-7, with D perhaps TRBD2 (6 bases). CDR1 is LGHNA, CDR2 YSLEER, per germline. The CDR3 is made up of 13 amino acids. V was trimmed by 3 bases and J by 5 bases, leaving 11 bases between them. In DNA form, the CDR3 reads TGCGCCAGCAGCCAGGGACTTATGAACGAGCAGTACTTC. It specifies CASSQGLMNEQYF.

This clonotype was picked up many times. This chain uses TRBV12-3 or TRBV12-4 with TRBJ1-2, with a possible D match to TRBD1 (5 bases). Trimming removed 3 bases from V and 1 base from J, with 9 bases in between. This CDR3 has 14 residues. CDR3 nucleotide sequence: TGTGCCAGCAGTTTGGGGCAGCTTAACTATGGCTACACCTTC. This encodes CASSLGQLNYGYTF.

This clonotype was recorded at least ten times. The rearrangement uses TRBV12-3 or TRBV12-4 and TRBJ2-5; TRBD2 agrees at 7 bases. The CDR3 extends over 16 amino acids. V shed 5 bases, J shed 5 bases, and the junction held 14 bases outside the gene matches. The CDR3: CASSDDRRGGTETQYF. The CDR3 nucleotides read TGTGCCAGCAGTGACGATCGGAGGGGAGGGACGGAGACCCAGTACTTC.

Ten or more counts support this clonotype. The chain employs TRBV20-1 and TRBJ2-1; possibly TRBD2 for D (6 bases). This CDR3 comprises 17 residues. With 0 bases removed from V and 5 bases from J, the gap between germline ends came to 20 bases. CDR1 is DFQATT, CDR2 SNEGSKA, per germline (reference sequence). The CDR3 DNA follows: TGCAGTGCTAGAGATTGGGGACTGCCCGGCGGGAACAATGAGCAGTTCTTC. It yields the protein CSARDWGLPGGNNEQFF.

This clonotype has ten or more counts. This chain joins TRBV12-3 or TRBV12-4 and TRBJ2-1; D uncertain. This CDR3 has 12 amino acids. V was cut by 5 bases and J by 8 bases, with 10 bases left in between. DNA of the CDR3: TGTGCCAGCAGTCCCCAAAGCCATGAGCAGTTCTTC. It encodes CASSPQSHEQFF.

This chain connects TRBV21-1 to TRBJ1-4; the table's D gene call, TRBD1, was not cross checked with the DNA. TRBV21-1 is deemed a pseudogene. The CDR3 length is 16 residues. The CDR3 protein is CASSSTGMATNEKLFF. Here the CDR3 DNA reads TGTGCCAGCAGCAGCACAGGGATGGCAACTAATGAAAAACTGTTTTTT.

The chain couples TRBV6-1 to TRBJ1-2; 8 nucleotides align to TRBD1. Germline V gives CDR1 MNHNS, CDR2 SASEGT. The length of the CDR3 is 15 residues. Unmatched junction bases numbered 10, after V lost 6 bases and J lost 4 bases. In nucleotides, the CDR3 is TGTGCCAGCAGACGGAGGACAGGGACGGTCTATGGCTACACCTTC. Translated, it gives CASRRRTGTVYGYTF.

This clonotype was seen at least ten times. V is TRBV5-1 and J is TRBJ1-3; D is uncertain. V lost 0 bases to trimming and J lost 4 bases, with 5 bases between them. The germline CDR1 and CDR2 sequences are SGHRS and YFSETQ. This CDR3 comprises 13 residues. The chain's CDR3 is CASSLGGGNTIYF. In nucleotides, the CDR3 is TGCGCCAGCAGCTTGGGAGGCGGAAACACCATATATTTT.

This clonotype was seen ten or more times. This rearrangement joins TRBV14 to TRBJ2-2; D perhaps matches TRBD1 (5 bases). Deletions cut 2 bases from V and 2 bases from J, with 6 bases between. The CDR3 extends over 14 amino acids. Germline CDR1 is SGHDN and CDR2 is FVKESK. Written as DNA, the CDR3 is TGTGCCAGCAGCCAAAGGGGTAACACCGGGGAGCTGTTTTTT. Translating it yields CASSQRGNTGELFF.

This clonotype was detected a few times. The CDR3 loop reads CAWSVGQGSYNEQFF. The CDR3 nucleotides read TGTGCCTGGAGTGTAGGACAGGGAAGCTACAATGAGCAGTTCTTC. The chain carries TRBV30 and TRBJ2-1; 8 bases fit TRBD1. J was trimmed by 3 bases and V by 0 bases; bases with no gene match: 4. CDR3 size: 15 residues. The V gene's germline CDR1 is GTSNPN and CDR2 SVGIG (reference sequence). Together with reference TRBV30 and TRBJ2-1, the CDR3 gives the full variable domain: SQTIHQWPATLVQPVGSPLSLECTVEGTSNPNLYWYRQAAGRGLQLLFYSVGIGQISSEVPQNLSASRPQDRQFILSSKKLLLSDSGFYLCAWSVGQGSYNEQFFGPGTRLTVL.

The chain joins TRBV30 to TRBJ1-5; D perhaps matches TRBD1 (5 bases). There are 15 residues in the CDR3. The germline gives CDR1 GTSNPN, CDR2 SVGIG (reference sequence). Trimming took off 4 bases at V and 5 bases at J, with 18 bases between the two ends. The CDR3 is CAWNRGFEGHQPQHF. The DNA of the CDR3 is TGTGCCTGGAATAGGGGATTCGAGGGGCATCAGCCCCAGCATTTT.

About this clonotype: It may be a read error: a sequence one base away is much more abundant. The chain is built from TRBV20-1 and TRBJ2-2; TRBD2 agrees at 11 bases. This CDR3 comprises 13 residues. Germline CDR1 DFQATT, CDR2 SNEGSKA (reference sequence). CDR3 DNA: TGCAGTGCCCTACTAGCGGGGGCCGGGGAGCTGATTTTT. Amino acid sequence: CSALLAGAGELIF.

The CDR3 bases are TGCAGCGCTGAGACGGACCACACTGAAGCTTTCTTT. Its translation: CSAETDHTEAFF. V and J are TRBV29-1 and TRBJ1-1; no reliable D call. Trimming pared 7 bases from V and 3 bases from J, leaving 12 bases between. The germline gives CDR1 SQVTM, CDR2 ANQGSEA. The CDR3 sequence is 12 residues long.

This clonotype was seen at least ten times. The CDR3 region is CASSQTPNYGYTF. The CDR3 DNA reads TGCGCCAGCAGCCAAACCCCTAACTATGGCTACACCTTC. The J gene is TRBJ1-2, the V gene TRBV4-1; D remains ambiguous. V was pared by 2 bases and J by 0 bases, with 4 bases between. The CDR3 length is 13 residues. The V gene's germline CDR1 is MGHRA and CDR2 YSYEKL.

The rearrangement uses TRBV7-2 and TRBJ2-5, with 10 bases aligning to TRBD1. Looked up from germline, CDR1 is SGHTA and CDR2 is FQGNSA. CDR3 length equals 15 residues. Losses at the gene ends were 1 base for V and 5 bases for J; bases not matched to a gene: 4. CDR3 DNA sequence: TGTGCCAGCAGCTTAGTGGGGGGACAGGGGGAGACCCAGTACTTC. Protein: CASSLVGGQGETQYF.

This sequence joins TRBV6-1 and TRBJ1-1, with TRBD1 identical over 8 bases. Germline CDR1 is MNHNS and CDR2 is SASEGT. The V and J ends lost 4 bases and 7 bases, in that order; junction bases with no gene match: 11. This CDR3 contains 15 residues. CDR3 loop: CASSARPGGFGEAFF. The CDR3 DNA is TGTGCCAGCAGTGCCCGACCAGGGGGCTTTGGTGAAGCTTTCTTT.

This clonotype was picked up a small number of times. The chain has TRBV20-1 and TRBJ2-1; a possible D gene is TRBD2 (5 bases). There are 12 residues in the CDR3. Germline assignment: CDR1 DFQATT and CDR2 SNEGSKA (reference sequence). V lost 3 bases, J lost 5 bases, and 8 bases lay in between. CDR3 in DNA: TGCAGTGCTAGTTACGGGAACAATGAGCAGTTCTTC. Amino acids: CSASYGNNEQFF.

The CDR3 spells CASSMPMSGEAFF. CDR3 sequence (DNA): TGTGCCAGCAGCATGCCCATGAGTGGTGAAGCTTTCTTT. V is TRBV6-1 and J is TRBJ1-1, with D unclear. V was trimmed by 6 bases and J by 7 bases, leaving 15 bases between them. Germline assignment: CDR1 MNHNS and CDR2 SASEGT. This CDR3 has 13 residues.

This clonotype was picked up many times. The rearrangement joins TRBV10-3 to TRBJ2-1; D gene uncertain. The germline V gene has CDR1 ENHRY and CDR2 SYGVKD. V was cut by 3 bases and J by 6 bases, with 6 bases left in between. The CDR3 sequence is 12 residues long. This chain's CDR3 is CAISDRVNEQFF. The CDR3 DNA reads TGTGCCATCAGTGACCGAGTCAATGAGCAGTTCTTC.

There are many counts of this clonotype. The V and J genes are TRBV4-1 and TRBJ2-4; D unclear. Trimming cost V 0 bases and J 13 bases, with 10 bases left between them. Per germline, CDR1 MGHRA and CDR2 YSYEKL. The CDR3 length is 12 residues. The CDR3 spells CASSQDIRLQYF. The DNA of the CDR3 is TGCGCCAGCAGCCAAGATATTAGGTTACAGTACTTC.

This clonotype showed up many times. The chain is built from TRBV9 and TRBJ2-5; D is unresolved. This CDR3 has 14 amino acids. Looked up from germline, CDR1 is SGDLS and CDR2 is YYNGEE. V lost 0 bases to trimming and J lost 1 base, with 7 bases between them. This CDR3 reads CASSVGWSQETQYF. In nucleotides, the CDR3 is TGTGCCAGCAGCGTAGGTTGGAGCCAAGAGACCCAGTACTTC. Combining the CDR3 with reference TRBV9 and TRBJ2-5 gives the whole variable domain DSGVTQTPKHLITATGQRVTLRCSPRSGDLSVYWYQQSLDQGLQFLIQYYNGEERAKGNILERFSAQQFPDLHSELNLSSLELGDSALYFCASSVGWSQETQYFGPGTRLLVL.

This sequence joins TRBV18 and TRBJ2-1, with 7 bases identical to TRBD1. CDR3 length: 17 amino acids. The germline V gene has CDR1 KGHSH and CDR2 LQKENI. J was trimmed by 1 base and V by 1 base; bases with no gene match: 7. This CDR3 is CASSPLPGGNSYNEQFF. The CDR3 coding sequence is TGTGCCAGCTCACCACTGCCAGGGGGTAATTCCTACAATGAGCAGTTCTTC.

This clonotype was recorded a few times. The chain recombines TRBV7-9 with TRBJ1-5; D remains ambiguous. Trimming cost V 1 base and J 2 bases, with 6 bases left between them. In germline, CDR1 is SEHNR, CDR2 FQNEAQ (reference sequence). CDR3 size: 14 residues. The CDR3 region has the DNA TGTGCCAGCAGCTTAGGGAATGGCAATCAGCCCCAGCATTTT. This codes for CASSLGNGNQPQHF.

This rearrangement joins TRBV12-3 or TRBV12-4 to TRBJ2-1, with a possible D match to TRBD2 (6 bases). The CDR3 covers 14 residues. Trimming left V 3 bases short and J 10 bases short, with 16 bases between. The CDR3, as DNA: TGTGCCAGCAGTTTTCGGTCGGGAGAGGGCGAGCAGTTCTTC. This sequence encodes CASSFRSGEGEQFF.

This clonotype was counted at least ten times. This sequence joins TRBV29-1 and TRBJ1-1; 7 bases line up with TRBD1. The CDR3 length is 13 residues. Germline V gene sequence: CDR1 SQVTM, CDR2 ANQGSEA. Here the CDR3 reads CTGTANKNTEAFF. DNA of the CDR3: TGCACCGGGACAGCGAATAAGAACACTGAAGCTTTCTTT.

This sequence joins TRBV5-1 and TRBJ1-2; 7 nucleotides agree with TRBD1. V lost 0 bases to trimming and J lost 8 bases; unmatched junction nucleotides: 16. Germline V gives CDR1 SGHRS, CDR2 YFSETQ. The CDR3 extends over 17 amino acids. The CDR3 bases are TGCGCCAGCAGCTTGGCTTCCGGGACAGTCATCCCGGGGGGCTACACCTTC. Protein: CASSLASGTVIPGGYTF.

This clonotype was recorded many times. At one end the junction does not follow the germline gene, possibly because of a read error. The gene calls are TRBV5-1 and TRBJ2-5; D might be TRBD2 (6 bases). The V gene's germline CDR1 is SGHRS and CDR2 YFSETQ. This CDR3 comprises 14 residues. CDR3 amino acids: CASSLGQGGETQYF. The CDR3 DNA follows: TGTGCCAGCAGTTTAGGCCAGGGAGGAGAGACCCAGTACTTC.

In this sample, this clonotype turned up a few times. This sequence joins TRBV24-1 and TRBJ2-5; no definite D call. The CDR3 sequence is 11 residues long. Germline CDR1 reads KGHDR; CDR2 reads SFDVKD. Trimming removed 4 bases at V and 5 bases at J, with 4 bases between. The CDR3 nucleotides read TGTGCCACCAGTGACTCGGAGACCCAGTACTTC. Protein: CATSDSETQYF.